This T cell receptor (beta chain) was retrieved from a study of cytomegalovirus exposure and HLA in healthy donors. General study findings and limits: Solely CMV serostatus was available to characterize immune exposure. In a later analysis, parvovirus B19, influenza, CMV and Epstein-Barr virus appeared linked to several top co-occurrence clusters.

Only one count was recorded for this clone. Its antigen remains unknown. Germline-derived CDR1 and CDR2 are SGHAT and FQNNGV. This CDR3 region has 15 residues. V was clipped by 1 base and J by 5 bases; unmatched bases: 1. 13 Jbeta primers and 60 Vbeta primers were used for the PCR. TCRdb's table, derived via immunoSEQ multiplex PCR, lists solely in-frame clones and lacks some. The sample holds about 130,000 clones, around 84% seen once. The sequenced material came from PBMCs. The rearrangement uses TRBV11-2 and TRBJ2-3; 12 nucleotides align to TRBD1. The TCR comes from a woman between 18 and 30 years old in good health and CMV-seropositive. CDR3 amino acids: CASSLGDRGLDTQYF. CDR3 bases: TGTGCCAGCAGCTTAGGGGACAGGGGGCTAGATACGCAGTATTTT. Supplemented by reference TRBV11-2 and TRBJ2-3, the full variable domain reads EAGVAQSPRYKIIEKRQSVAFWCNPISGHATLYWYQQILGQGPKLLIQFQNNGVVDDSQLPKDRFSAERLKGVDSTLKIQPAKLEDSAVYLCASSLGDRGLDTQYFGPGTRLTVL.